The T cell receptor beta chain described here comes from a study of T cells expressing NK-cell markers. Study-wide context: Underlying the TCR beta repertoires were sorted CD3+CD56+NKG2C+, CD3+CD56+NKG2C- and CD3+CD56-NKG2C+ T cells. Serological testing identified most of the eight sequenced donors as HCMV-seropositive and one as seronegative.

One entry per CDR3 protein, without DNA, is what TCRdb gives after re-calling the 5' RACE reads. The sample data list 140,000 or so distinct CDR3 sequences. Broader study findings: The CD3+CD56-NKG2C+ fraction of a few donors was also led by these clonotypes. The study found dominant NKG2C+ clonotypes at about 1.0-7.5% of CD8+ T cells in six donors.

With respect to this clonotype: Antigen: not known.

The germline CDR1 and CDR2 sequences are LNHNV and YYDKDF (reference sequence). The CDR3 loop spans 16 amino acids. The sequence was collected from a young man in good health. The chain recombines TRBV15 with TRBJ2-2; no DNA is available, so the TRBD2 call from TCRdb remains unchecked. Sequencing was carried out using blood T cells: a sorted CD56 or NKG2C T cell subset, CD4+ or CD8+ T cells, or bulk PBMC T cells (not recorded which). CDR3 loop: CATSREASGKAGELFF.